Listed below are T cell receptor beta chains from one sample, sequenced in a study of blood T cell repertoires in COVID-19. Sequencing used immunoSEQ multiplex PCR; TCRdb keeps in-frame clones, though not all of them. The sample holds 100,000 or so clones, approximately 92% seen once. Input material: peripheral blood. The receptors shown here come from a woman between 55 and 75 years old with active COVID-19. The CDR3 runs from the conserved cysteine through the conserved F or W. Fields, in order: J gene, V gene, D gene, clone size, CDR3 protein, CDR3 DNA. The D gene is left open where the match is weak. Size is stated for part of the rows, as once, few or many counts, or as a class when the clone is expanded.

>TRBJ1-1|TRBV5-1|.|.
CASSFQGRTEAFF
TGCGCCAGCAGCTTCCAGGGGCGGACTGAAGCTTTCTTT
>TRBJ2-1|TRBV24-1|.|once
CATSLVGSGLDRQFF
TGTGCCACCTCCCTGGTGGGTAGCGGTCTCGACCGGCAGTTCTTC
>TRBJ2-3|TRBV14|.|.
CASSQVSLFSREERGRSTDTQYF
TGTGCCAGCAGCCAAGTCTCTTTGTTTTCGAGGGAAGAACGAGGAAGAAGCACAGATACGCAGTATTTT
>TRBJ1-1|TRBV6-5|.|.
CASKYNMNTEAFF
TGTGCCAGCAAATACAACATGAACACTGAAGCTTTCTTT
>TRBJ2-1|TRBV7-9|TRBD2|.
CASSPGGIYYNEQFF
TGTGCCAGCAGCCCGGGGGGTATTTACTACAATGAGCAGTTCTTC
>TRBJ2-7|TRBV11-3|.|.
CASSLGGEKDEQYF
TGTGCCAGCAGCTTAGGCGGGGAGAAAGACGAGCAGTACTTC
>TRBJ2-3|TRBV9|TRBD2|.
CASSVAGGGDTQYF
TGTGCCAGCAGCGTAGCGGGGGGTGGAGATACGCAGTATTTT
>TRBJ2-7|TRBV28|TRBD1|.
CASTSGQGLHEQYF
TGTGCCAGCACCTCGGGACAGGGGTTACACGAGCAGTACTTC
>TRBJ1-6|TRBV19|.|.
CASRGVGNSPLHF
TGTGCCAGTAGAGGGGTGGGGAATTCACCCCTCCACTTT
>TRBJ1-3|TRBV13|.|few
CASSLVGGSGNTIYF
TGTGCCAGCAGCCTAGTGGGGGGGTCAGGAAACACCATATATTTT
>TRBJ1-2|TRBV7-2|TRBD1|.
CASSRGGTGDYGYTF
TGTGCCAGCAGCCGCGGTGGGACAGGGGACTATGGCTACACCTTC
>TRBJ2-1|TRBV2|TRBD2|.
CASSELGLAGGNEQFF
TGTGCCAGCAGTGAATTGGGGCTAGCGGGAGGGAATGAGCAGTTCTTC
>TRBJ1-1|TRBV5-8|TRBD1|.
CASSLRDRLNTEAFF
TGTGCCAGCAGCCTCCGGGACAGGTTGAACACTGAAGCTTTCTTT
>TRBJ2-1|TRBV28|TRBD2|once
CASSLGGSSYNEQFF
TGTGCCAGCAGTTTAGGCGGGAGCTCCTACAATGAGCAGTTCTTC
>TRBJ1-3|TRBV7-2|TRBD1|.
CASSDPDRFSGNTIYF
TGTGCCAGCAGCGACCCGGACAGGTTCTCTGGAAACACCATATATTTT
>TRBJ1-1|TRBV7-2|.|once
CASSFAGFPEAFF
TGTGCCAGCAGCTTCGCAGGGTTCCCTGAAGCTTTCTTT
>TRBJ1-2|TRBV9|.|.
CASSVGEAFGYTF
TGTGCCAGCAGCGTAGGTGAGGCCTTTGGCTACACCTTC
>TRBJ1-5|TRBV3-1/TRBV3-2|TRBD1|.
CASSQDPGGVGQPQHF
TGTGCCAGCAGCCAAGATCCAGGGGGAGTAGGTCAGCCCCAGCATTTT
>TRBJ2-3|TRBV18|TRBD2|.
CASSPRGGRGTDTQYF
TGTGCCAGCTCACCCCGAGGCGGGAGGGGCACAGATACGCAGTATTTT
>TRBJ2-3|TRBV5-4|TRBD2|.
CASSFQAGVQDTQYF
TGTGCCAGCAGCTTCCAAGCGGGAGTCCAAGATACGCAGTATTTT
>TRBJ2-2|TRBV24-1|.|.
CATSESGAGELFF
TGTGCCACCAGTGAATCGGGAGCCGGGGAGCTGTTTTTT
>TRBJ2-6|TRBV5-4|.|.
CASSPLGAGSSSGANVLTF
TGTGCCAGCAGCCCTTTAGGAGCGGGTAGTTCCTCTGGGGCCAACGTCCTGACTTTC
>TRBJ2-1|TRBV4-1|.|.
CASSQGPAGRGYNEQFF
TGCGCCAGCAGCCAAGGGCCTGCGGGACGAGGTTACAATGAGCAGTTCTTC
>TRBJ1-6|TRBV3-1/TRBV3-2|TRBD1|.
CASSQRGLGYNSPLHF
TGTGCCAGCAGCCAGAGGGGGCTCGGCTATAATTCACCCCTCCACTTT
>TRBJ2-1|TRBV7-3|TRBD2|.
CASSLIAGTTSYNEQFF
TGTGCCAGCAGCTTAATAGCCGGGACTACAAGCTACAATGAGCAGTTCTTC
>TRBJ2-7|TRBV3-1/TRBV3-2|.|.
CASSQSDRSYEQYF
TGTGCCAGCAGCCAGTCGGACAGATCCTACGAGCAGTACTTC
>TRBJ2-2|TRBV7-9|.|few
CASSLYTNTGELFF
TGTGCCAGCAGCTTATATACGAACACCGGGGAGCTGTTTTTT
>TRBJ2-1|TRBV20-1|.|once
CSASLQNNEQFF
TGCAGTGCTAGTTTACAGAACAATGAGCAGTTCTTC
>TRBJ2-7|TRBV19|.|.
CASSSRSYEQYF
TGTGCCAGTAGTTCGCGTAGCTACGAGCAGTACTTC
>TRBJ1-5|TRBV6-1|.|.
CASSEGQSNQPQHF
TGTGCCAGCAGTGAAGGGCAAAGCAATCAGCCCCAGCATTTT
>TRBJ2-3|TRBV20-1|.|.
CSASFLASTDTQYF
TGCAGTGCTAGTTTTCTAGCCTCCACAGATACGCAGTATTTT
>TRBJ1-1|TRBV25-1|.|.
CASSDYGGGHEAFF
TGTGCCAGCAGTGACTACGGCGGGGGCCATGAAGCTTTCTTT
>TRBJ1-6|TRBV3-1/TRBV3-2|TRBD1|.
CASSPGQGTTPLHF
TGTGCCAGCAGCCCTGGACAGGGGACGACACCCCTCCACTTT
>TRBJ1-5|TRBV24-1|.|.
CATSERGNQPQHF
TGTGCCACCAGTGAGAGGGGCAATCAGCCCCAGCATTTT
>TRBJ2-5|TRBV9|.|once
CASSTRFQETQYF
TGTGCCAGCAGCACCAGATTCCAAGAGACCCAGTACTTC